This paragraph reports one T cell receptor beta chain. The germline V gene encodes CDR1 ENHRY and CDR2 SYGVKD. J was trimmed by 0 bases and V by 10 bases; bases with no gene match: 3. CDR3 size: 13 residues. The sample originates from a study of blood T cell repertoires in COVID-19. Sequencing was performed with immunoSEQ multiplex PCR; in TCRdb, only in-frame clones are kept and a portion is missing. The table has some 200,000 clones, just under 85% seen once. The sequence was obtained from a woman aged 50 to 60 with active or convalescent COVID-19. Sample: peripheral blood. V usage is TRBV10-3 and J usage is TRBJ1-5; 7 bases align to TRBD1. The DNA of the CDR3 is TGTGCCAGTGGGACAGATAGCAATCAGCCCCAGCATTTT. Encoded protein: CASGTDSNQPQHF.